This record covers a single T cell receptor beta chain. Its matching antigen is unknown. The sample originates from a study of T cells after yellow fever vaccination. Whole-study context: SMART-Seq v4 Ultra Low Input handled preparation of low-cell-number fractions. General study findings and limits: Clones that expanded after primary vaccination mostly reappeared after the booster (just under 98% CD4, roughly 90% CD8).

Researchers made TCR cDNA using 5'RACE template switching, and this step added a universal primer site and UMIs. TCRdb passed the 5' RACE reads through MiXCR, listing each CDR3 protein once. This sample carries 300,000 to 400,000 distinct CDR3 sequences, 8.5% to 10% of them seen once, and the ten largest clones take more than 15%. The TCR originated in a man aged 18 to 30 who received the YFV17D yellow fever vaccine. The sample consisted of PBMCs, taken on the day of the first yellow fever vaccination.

For the CDR3, the DNA is TGTGCCAGCAAAGGGAACACTGAAGCTTTCTTT. It encodes CASKGNTEAFF. The chain combines TRBV6-5 with TRBJ1-1; no firm D call. Germline-derived CDR1 and CDR2 are MNHEY and SVGAGI. CDR3 length equals 11 residues. Trimming took off 7 bases at V and 1 base at J, with 4 bases between the two ends.